Presented here are 22 T cell receptor beta chains from one specimen sequenced in a study of T cell changes during pregnancy in multiple sclerosis. Repertoires were generated with immunoSEQ multiplex PCR, while TCRdb's copy carries only in-frame clones and drops some. Of 90,000 to 130,000 clones listed, 92% are singletons. The sequencing used peripheral blood, collected in the third trimester of pregnancy. All receptors come from a female donor with multiple sclerosis, enrolled in a pregnancy study.

The rearrangement links TRBV11-2 to TRBJ2-3; a weak D match, TRBD1 (6 bases). Germline lookup yields CDR1 SGHAT and CDR2 FQNNGV. V lost 8 bases, J lost 2 bases, and 17 bases lay in between. This CDR3 contains 15 residues. Written as DNA, the CDR3 is TGTGCCAGCGCGAAGGCTGGACAGATCACAGATACGCAGTATTTT. Protein sequence: CASAKAGQITDTQYF.

The V gene is TRBV15, the J gene TRBJ2-7, with TRBD2 matching over 7 bases. The CDR3 covers 15 residues. The trim removed 0 bases at V and 3 bases at J, leaving 5 bases unmatched. The germline CDR1 and CDR2 sequences are LNHNV and YYDKDF (reference sequence). CDR3 amino acids: CATSRDSPSGYEQYF. CDR3 DNA: TGTGCCACCAGCAGAGATTCGCCTAGCGGCTACGAGCAGTACTTC. Supplemented by reference TRBV15 and TRBJ2-7, the full variable domain reads DAMVIQNPRYQVTQFGKPVTLSCSQTLNHNVMYWYQQKSSQAPKLLFHYYDKDFNNEADTPDNFQSRRPNTSFCFLDIRSPGLGDTAMYLCATSRDSPSGYEQYFGPGTRLTVT.

This chain joins TRBV5-1 and TRBJ2-5; D unclear. The germline CDR1 and CDR2 sequences are SGHRS and YFSETQ. The CDR3 has 13 amino acids. V lost 3 bases and J 4 bases, leaving 10 bases between the germline ends. Here the CDR3 reads CASSSEWIETQYF. The CDR3 region has the DNA TGCGCCAGCAGCTCGGAGTGGATAGAGACCCAGTACTTC.

This chain connects TRBV28 to TRBJ2-1; TRBD2 aligns across 11 bases. This CDR3 region has 15 residues. Looked up from germline, CDR1 is MDHEN and CDR2 is SYDVKM. Trimming cost V 3 bases and J 4 bases; bases outside gene matches: 2. The CDR3 here is CASSFRLAGYNEQFF. In DNA form, the CDR3 reads TGTGCCAGCAGTTTCCGACTAGCGGGATACAATGAGCAGTTCTTC.

CDR3 residues: CASSPTTGAYEQYF. The DNA of the CDR3 is TGTGCCAGCAGCCCAACGACAGGTGCCTACGAGCAGTACTTC. The rearrangement uses TRBV11-2 and TRBJ2-7, with D perhaps matching TRBD1 (6 bases). This CDR3 is built from 14 residues. V was shortened by 5 bases and J by 2 bases, with 13 bases between the two germline ends. The V gene's germline CDR1 is SGHAT and CDR2 FQNNGV.

The chain is built from TRBV30 and TRBJ1-5, with a possible D match to TRBD1 (6 bases). V was shortened by 3 bases and J by 1 base, with 16 bases between the two germline ends. CDR3 size: 16 residues. Germline loops: CDR1 GTSNPN, CDR2 SVGIG (reference sequence). CDR3 amino acids: CAWRVKGGTSNQPQHF. The CDR3 DNA reads as TGTGCCTGGAGGGTGAAGGGAGGGACAAGCAATCAGCCCCAGCATTTT. The whole variable domain, remainder taken from reference TRBV30 and TRBJ1-5, is SQTIHQWPATLVQPVGSPLSLECTVEGTSNPNLYWYRQAAGRGLQLLFYSVGIGQISSEVPQNLSASRPQDRQFILSSKKLLLSDSGFYLCAWRVKGGTSNQPQHFGDGTRLSIL.

The chain combines TRBV7-9 with TRBJ2-1; TRBD1 matches at 7 bases. Trimming took 2 bases from V and 8 from J; bases not matched to a gene: 9. Germline-derived CDR1 and CDR2 are SEHNR and FQNEAQ (reference sequence). The CDR3 consists of 15 residues. Here the CDR3 DNA reads TGTGCCAGCAGCTTATCGGGCAGGGGGAGAGATGAGCAGTTCTTC. It encodes CASSLSGRGRDEQFF.

This clone was detected once. The chain links TRBV19 to TRBJ2-3, with 12 positions matching TRBD2. This CDR3 spans 16 amino acids. Germline CDR1 is LNHDA and CDR2 is SQIVND (reference sequence). With V trimmed by 2 bases and J by 5 bases, 5 bases remained unmatched. The CDR3, as DNA: TGTGCCAGTAGTATACGCGAACTAGCGGGAGGAGATACGCAGTATTTT. It yields the protein CASSIRELAGGDTQYF.

This chain links TRBV5-8 with TRBJ2-7; 7 bases fit TRBD2. CDR3 length: 15 residues. V was clipped by 0 bases and J by 5 bases; unmatched bases: 8. Per germline, CDR1 SGHTS and CDR2 YDEGEE. The CDR3 protein is CASSLGRLAANEQYF. The CDR3, as DNA: TGTGCCAGCAGCTTGGGACGGCTAGCGGCCAACGAGCAGTACTTC.

The rearrangement links TRBV27 to TRBJ1-3; D not resolved. Trimming cost V 0 bases and J 0 bases, with 6 bases left between them. This CDR3 spans 15 amino acids. Germline CDR1 and CDR2: MNHEY and SMNVEV (reference sequence). Here the CDR3 DNA reads TGTGCCAGCAGTTTATCGTCGAGCTCTGGAAACACCATATATTTT. Amino acids: CASSLSSSSGNTIYF.

The rearrangement links TRBV5-1 to TRBJ2-3; 8 nucleotides agree with TRBD2. The CDR3 covers 13 residues. Germline V lookup: CDR1 SGHRS, CDR2 YFSETQ. V lost 6 bases and J lost 1; bases outside the gene matches: 1. The CDR3 region has the DNA TGCGCCAGCAACGGGGGGGGCACAGATACGCAGTATTTT. Translation: CASNGGGTDTQYF.

The rearrangement uses TRBV5-4 and TRBJ2-5; the match to TRBD2 covers 10 bases. CDR1 and CDR2 from the germline V gene are SGHNT and YYREEE (reference sequence). The CDR3 loop spans 14 amino acids. Trimming removed 5 bases from V and 0 bases from J; junction bases left unmatched: 1. CDR3 coding DNA: TGTGCCAGCAGGCTAGCGGGGGACCAAGAGACCCAGTACTTC. Its protein is CASRLAGDQETQYF.

The chain is built from TRBV5-1 and TRBJ2-5; 7 nucleotides align to TRBD2. The DNA matches TRBJ2-7 better at its end, which makes the J call doubtful. Germline assignment: CDR1 SGHRS and CDR2 YFSETQ. This CDR3 has 15 amino acids. Here the CDR3 DNA reads TGCGCCAGCAGTTGGGCTAGCGGTAACTCCTACGAGCAGTACTTC. Translating it yields CASSWASGNSYEQYF.

Of note for this clone: Additional DNA sequences in this sample encode the identical CDR3. The chain couples TRBV5-1 to TRBJ1-1; D unclear. The germline V and J ends were trimmed by 0 bases and 2 bases, with 8 bases remaining between them. The CDR3 is 14 residues long. Germline V gives CDR1 SGHRS, CDR2 YFSETQ. The CDR3 region is CASSLDGVNTEAFF. DNA for the CDR3: TGCGCCAGCAGCTTGGACGGGGTAAACACTGAAGCTTTCTTT.

The V and J genes are TRBV5-6 and TRBJ1-1; TRBD1 matches 7 bases. V shed 5 bases, J shed 4 bases, and the junction held 11 bases outside the gene matches. The CDR3 loop spans 15 amino acids. Germline values: CDR1 SGHDT, CDR2 YYEEEE. In DNA form, the CDR3 reads TGTGCCAGCAGGTCCGGGGACAGATACCGCACTGAAGCTTTCTTT. Amino acid sequence: CASRSGDRYRTEAFF.

The gene calls are TRBV9 and TRBJ2-1; TRBD2 might be the D (5 bases). V lost 4 bases, J lost 5 bases, and 16 bases lay in between. This CDR3 is built from 15 residues. Germline V lookup: CDR1 SGDLS, CDR2 YYNGEE. The CDR3 DNA is TGTGCCAGCAGCCGCGGCCAGCGGAGCGACAATGAGCAGTTCTTC. This codes for CASSRGQRSDNEQFF.

The V gene is TRBV5-1, the J gene TRBJ2-1, with TRBD2 matching over 8 bases. The CDR3 extends over 14 amino acids. Germline V gene lookup returns CDR1 SGHRS and CDR2 YFSETQ. The V gene end was trimmed by 2 bases and the J gene end by 9 bases; junction bases not matched to a gene: 7. The CDR3 protein is CASSFTGGPPEQFF. The CDR3 DNA is TGCGCCAGCAGCTTCACGGGAGGGCCTCCTGAGCAGTTCTTC.

V and J are TRBV7-9 and TRBJ1-4, with 7 bases identical to TRBD1. Germline loops: CDR1 SEHNR, CDR2 FQNEAQ (reference sequence). J was trimmed by 3 bases and V by 5 bases; bases with no gene match: 12. The length of the CDR3 is 17 residues. This CDR3 reads CASSRPRGRAANEKLFF. In DNA form, the CDR3 reads TGTGCCAGCAGCCGCCCCAGGGGGAGAGCGGCTAATGAAAAACTGTTTTTT. Supplemented by reference TRBV7-9 and TRBJ1-4, the full variable domain reads DTGVSQNPRHKITKRGQNVTFRCDPISEHNRLYWYRQTLGQGPEFLTYFQNEAQLEKSRLLSDRFSAERPKGSFSTLEIQRTEQGDSAMYLCASSRPRGRAANEKLFFGSGTQLSVL.

The chain has TRBV7-6 and TRBJ1-3; the D gene is possibly TRBD1 (6 bases). V dropped 5 bases and J dropped 0 bases, with 20 bases sitting between them. The CDR3 length is 18 residues. From germline, CDR1 is SGHVS and CDR2 FNYEAQ. The CDR3 loop is CASSPSSRQAYSGNTIYF. Here the CDR3 DNA reads TGTGCCAGCAGCCCCAGTAGTAGACAGGCCTACTCTGGAAACACCATATATTTT.

The J gene is TRBJ1-1, the V gene TRBV27; D perhaps matches TRBD1 (6 bases). The V gene lost 4 bases and the J gene lost 1 base, with 13 bases spanning the gap. In germline, CDR1 is MNHEY, CDR2 SMNVEV (reference sequence). The CDR3 covers 15 residues. CDR3 in amino acids: CASSWEGGRNTEAFF. The CDR3 coding sequence is TGTGCCAGCAGTTGGGAAGGGGGAAGGAACACTGAAGCTTTCTTT.

This rearrangement joins TRBV18 to TRBJ2-1, with 9 bases identical to TRBD1. Germline values: CDR1 KGHSH, CDR2 LQKENI. The CDR3 has 16 amino acids. The V and J ends lost 6 bases and 7 bases, in that order; junction bases with no gene match: 13. Written as DNA, the CDR3 is TGTGCCAGCTCTAACTCCGGGACAGGGAGAAGAAATGAGCAGTTCTTC. The encoded protein is CASSNSGTGRRNEQFF.

This chain links TRBV9 with TRBJ2-3; TRBD2 matches at 14 bases. Unmatched junction bases numbered 8, after V lost 4 bases and J lost 4 bases. This CDR3 has 17 residues. Germline CDR1 reads SGDLS; CDR2 reads YYNGEE. Here the CDR3 reads CASSPGTSGSGADTQYF. CDR3 nucleotide sequence: TGTGCCAGCAGCCCCGGGACTAGCGGGAGTGGCGCAGATACGCAGTATTTT.